This TCR beta chain is drawn from a study of T-cell memory formation after mild COVID-19. Germline CDR1 SNHLY, CDR2 FYNNEI. CDR3 length: 11 amino acids. One entry per CDR3 protein results from TCRdb running MiXCR on the 5' RACE reads. The data show approximately 430,000 distinct CDR3 sequences, 20% to 25% seen once. The sequenced sample was PBMCs or a T cell subset sorted from them (not recorded which). The TCR originated in an adult woman who had mild COVID-19 (a few samples of this study predate the infection). Cell type and time point are not known. The V and J genes are TRBV2 and TRBJ2-7; no definite D call. The CDR3 here is CAVGGNYEQYF. CDR3 nucleotide sequence: TGTGCAGTCGGCGGAAACTACGAGCAGTACTTC.